This T cell receptor beta chain was retrieved from a study of blood T cell repertoires in COVID-19. About the research overall: Spain, Italy and the United States supplied samples that represented acute and convalescent COVID-19. Sources were T cells, B-cell-depleted T cells, or PBMCs; the material itself was cDNA or gDNA.

V dropped 5 bases and J dropped 2; count of bases not matched to a gene: 5. Per germline, CDR1 LNHDA and CDR2 SQIVND (reference sequence). CDR3 length equals 14 residues. In the authors' workflow: Amplification of reference gene primers was used by the study to estimate nucleated cell counts. Profiling relied on immunoSEQ multiplex PCR, and the TCRdb table lists in-frame clones only, not all of them. V and J calls and clone size are as listed in that table; D and trimming were resolved from the DNA. This sample has fewer than 200,000 clones, with 76% found just once. For this clone: The sample contains more than one DNA sequence encoding this CDR3.

This clonotype was sampled from a woman aged 45-60 years with active or convalescent COVID-19. The rearrangement joins TRBV19 to TRBJ1-1, with TRBD1 identical over 7 bases. The sequenced sample consisted of peripheral blood. The CDR3 bases are TGTGCCAGTAGTGTTAACAGGGGAAACACTGAAGCTTTCTTT. Translated: CASSVNRGNTEAFF.